This is a list of T cell receptor beta chains from one sample in a study of T cell repertoires in cytomegalovirus infection. TCRdb re-called the reads with MiXCR, one entry per CDR3 protein. This table holds hundreds of thousands of distinct CDR3 sequences, 42% found once. Their antigen targets remain unknown. The sequencing here drew on cultured PBMCs, taken from culture after CMV antigen stimulation. These receptors came from a human donor in good health (CMV status not recorded). Some clones in this sample may be carry-over from other donors' samples. The CDR3 runs from the conserved cysteine through the conserved F or W. The D gene is left open where the match is weak. A clone size is listed for some rows: how often the clone was seen (once, few, many), or a class if it is expanded.

CASSQGLVGRETQYF TGCGCCAGCAGCCAGGGGCTGGTGGGACGGGAGACCCAGTACTTC TRBV4-1 NA TRBJ2-5 NA
CSVEVLAGYNEQFF TGCAGCGTTGAAGTACTAGCGGGGTACAATGAGCAGTTCTTC TRBV29-1 NA TRBJ2-1 TRBD2
CASSLYPGGQYNEQFF TGTGCCAGCAGCTTATATCCGGGAGGGCAGTACAATGAGCAGTTCTTC TRBV7-6 NA TRBJ2-1 TRBD2
CASSPGQGEEKLFF TGTGCCAGCAGCCCCGGACAGGGAGAGGAAAAACTGTTTTTT TRBV7-6 NA TRBJ1-4 TRBD1
CASSEGTGGNIQYF TGTGCCAGCAGTGAAGGGACAGGTGGGAACATTCAGTACTTC TRBV6-1 NA TRBJ2-4 TRBD1
CSAGDSYEQYF TGCAGTGCTGGGGACAGTTACGAGCAGTACTTC TRBV20-1 few TRBJ2-7 TRBD1
CASIPGGPNVLTF TGTGCCAGCATCCCGGGAGGGCCGAACGTCCTGACTTTC TRBV7-2 few TRBJ2-6 TRBD2
CASRMGQVSYGYTF TGTGCCAGCAGAATGGGACAGGTTTCTTATGGCTACACCTTC TRBV2 NA TRBJ1-2 TRBD1
CASSFTSARNEQFF TGTGCCAGCAGTTTTACTAGCGCCAGGAATGAGCAGTTCTTC TRBV12-3/TRBV12-4 NA TRBJ2-1 TRBD2
CASSPDVENIQYF TGTGCCAGCAGCCCGGACGTAGAAAACATTCAGTACTTC TRBV6-5 NA TRBJ2-4 NA
CASISRSNQPQHF TGTGCCAGCATTAGTAGGAGCAATCAGCCCCAGCATTTT TRBV6-1 few TRBJ1-5 NA
CASSLDRLYGYTF TGTGCCAGCAGCTTAGACAGACTCTATGGCTACACCTTC TRBV11-2 few TRBJ1-2 NA
CSAREPRGSSYEQYF TGCAGTGCTAGAGAACCCAGGGGGAGCTCCTACGAGCAGTACTTC TRBV20-1 few TRBJ2-7 TRBD1
CAVSAGGFSYEQYF TGTGCCGTCAGCGCAGGGGGGTTCTCCTACGAGCAGTACTTC TRBV10-3 NA TRBJ2-7 NA
CASTRTGNQPQHF TGTGCCAGCACAAGGACGGGCAATCAGCCCCAGCATTTT TRBV2 NA TRBJ1-5 NA
CASSSEPVYEQYF TGTGCCAGCAGCTCAGAACCGGTCTACGAGCAGTACTTC TRBV28 NA TRBJ2-7 NA
CASSLTLAGVRQFF TGTGCCAGCAGCTTAACGCTAGCGGGAGTTCGGCAGTTCTTC TRBV11-2 NA TRBJ2-1 TRBD2
CASSPPIDGYTF TGTGCCAGCAGCCCACCCATCGATGGCTACACCTTC TRBV11-1 NA TRBJ1-2 NA
CASSPGAPAPQETQYF TGTGCCAGCAGCCCGGGGGCTCCGGCCCCCCAAGAGACCCAGTACTTC TRBV7-2 NA TRBJ2-5 NA
CASSYGQPYEQYF TGTGCCAGCAGTTACGGACAGCCCTACGAGCAGTACTTC TRBV7-9 NA TRBJ2-7 NA
CASSYSSRDNQPQHF TGTGCCAGCAGTTACTCGTCCAGGGACAATCAGCCCCAGCATTTT TRBV6-6 NA TRBJ1-5 NA
CASSQELNTEAFF TGTGCCAGCAGCCAAGAGCTGAACACTGAAGCTTTCTTT TRBV14 few TRBJ1-1 NA
CASSQDKGEGNTIYF TGCGCCAGCAGCCAAGATAAAGGGGAAGGAAACACCATATATTTT TRBV4-1 NA TRBJ1-3 NA
CASSEYRGHLNNEQFF TGTGCCAGCAGTGAATACAGGGGACATTTGAACAATGAGCAGTTCTTC TRBV12-3/TRBV12-4 once TRBJ2-1 TRBD1
CASSYVRHEQFF TGTGCCAGCAGTTACGTCCGGCATGAGCAGTTCTTC TRBV6-2/TRBV6-3 NA TRBJ2-1 NA
CASSPRTSGSGYEQYF TGTGCCAGCAGCCCCCGGACTAGCGGGAGTGGGTACGAGCAGTACTTC TRBV7-2 NA TRBJ2-7 TRBD2
CASSLGAGTGPETQYF TGTGCCAGCAGCTTAGGGGCGGGGACAGGGCCAGAGACCCAGTACTTC TRBV7-2 NA TRBJ2-5 TRBD1
CATRQNYGYTF TGTGCCACCCGACAGAACTATGGCTACACCTTC TRBV11-2 many TRBJ1-2 NA
CSARDRVHTEAFF TGCAGTGCTAGGGACAGGGTTCACACTGAAGCTTTCTTT TRBV20-1 NA TRBJ1-1 TRBD1